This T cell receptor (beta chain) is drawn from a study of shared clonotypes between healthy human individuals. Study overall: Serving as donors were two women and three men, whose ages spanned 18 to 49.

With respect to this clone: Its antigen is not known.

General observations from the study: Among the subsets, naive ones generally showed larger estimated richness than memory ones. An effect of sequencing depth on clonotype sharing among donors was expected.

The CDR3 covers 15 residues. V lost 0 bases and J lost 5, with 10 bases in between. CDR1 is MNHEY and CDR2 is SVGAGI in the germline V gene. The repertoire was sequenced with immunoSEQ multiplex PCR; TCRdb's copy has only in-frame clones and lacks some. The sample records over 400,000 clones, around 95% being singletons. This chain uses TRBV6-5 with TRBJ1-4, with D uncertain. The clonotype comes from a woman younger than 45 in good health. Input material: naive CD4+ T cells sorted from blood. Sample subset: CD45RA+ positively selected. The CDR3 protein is CASSYSSGPNEKLFF. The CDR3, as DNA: TGTGCCAGCAGTTACTCTTCGGGTCCAAATGAAAAACTGTTTTTT.